This TCR beta chain appears in the sequencing data of a study of blood T cell repertoires in COVID-19. Study context: COVID-19 samples from acute and convalescent phases originated in the United States, Italy and Spain.

Original handling: Scientists estimated how many nucleated cells there were by amplifying reference gene primers. TCRdb's table, derived via immunoSEQ multiplex PCR, lists solely in-frame clones and lacks some. V, J and clone size are taken as reported in that table, and D and trimming were inferred from the DNA itself. In the table there are around 400,000 clones, approximately 88% of which are singletons. Germline V gives CDR1 LNHDA, CDR2 SQIVND (reference sequence). Trimming cost V 3 bases and J 7 bases; bases outside gene matches: 7. This CDR3 comprises 14 residues. This chain uses TRBV19 with TRBJ1-2, with TRBD1 matching 8 bases. The TCR was taken from a man aged 35-49 years with acute or convalescent COVID-19. Sample: peripheral blood. As DNA, the CDR3 is TGTGCCAGTAGTATTGACAGGGGAGATTCTGGCTACACCTTC. Translation: CASSIDRGDSGYTF.